The source of this T cell receptor beta chain is a study of cytomegalovirus exposure and HLA in healthy donors. The germline gives CDR1 SGDLS, CDR2 YYNGEE. The V gene lost 2 bases and the J gene lost 0 bases, with 12 bases spanning the gap. This CDR3 region has 15 residues. The protocol was immunoSEQ multiplex PCR, while the TCRdb copy is restricted to in-frame clones and leaves out a portion. In the table there are some 260,000 clones, 87% of which are singletons. This sequence originates from a man aged 18-30 years in good health and CMV-seropositive. The chain links TRBV9 to TRBJ2-7; D is uncertain. Sequenced input: PBMCs. CDR3 region: CASSVRPIGSYEQYF. The CDR3 coding sequence is TGTGCCAGCAGCGTTAGACCTATCGGCTCCTACGAGCAGTACTTC.